This T cell receptor beta chain was profiled in a study of shared clonotypes between healthy human individuals. Notes on the study in general: Generation of non-shared clonotypes was less probable than generation of clonotypes shared by all four donors. Generally, naive subsets (rather than memory subsets) showed larger estimated richness.

Genomic DNA per cell subset filled all wells of several immunoSEQ plates. Sequencing used immunoSEQ multiplex PCR; TCRdb keeps in-frame clones, though not all of them. Seen here are roughly 810,000 clones, roughly 96% observed once, and the top ten hold less than 0.25%. Naive CD8 populations comprised CD45RO-negative cells positively selected for CCR7, excluding terminally differentiated effector memory CD45RA+ cells. Notes on this clone: What it recognizes is unknown.

V gave up 5 bases and J gave up 0 bases; unmatched junction bases: 5. Per germline, CDR1 SGHVS and CDR2 FNYEAQ. The CDR3 runs to 15 residues. The TCR originated in a man aged 25 to 40 in good health. The chain is built from TRBV7-6 and TRBJ2-7; 9 bases are a match to TRBD1. The specimen sequenced was naive CD8+ T cells sorted from blood. The chain's CDR3 is CASSLGTGSSYEQYF. The DNA of the CDR3 is TGTGCCAGCAGCCTCGGGACAGGGAGCTCCTACGAGCAGTACTTC.